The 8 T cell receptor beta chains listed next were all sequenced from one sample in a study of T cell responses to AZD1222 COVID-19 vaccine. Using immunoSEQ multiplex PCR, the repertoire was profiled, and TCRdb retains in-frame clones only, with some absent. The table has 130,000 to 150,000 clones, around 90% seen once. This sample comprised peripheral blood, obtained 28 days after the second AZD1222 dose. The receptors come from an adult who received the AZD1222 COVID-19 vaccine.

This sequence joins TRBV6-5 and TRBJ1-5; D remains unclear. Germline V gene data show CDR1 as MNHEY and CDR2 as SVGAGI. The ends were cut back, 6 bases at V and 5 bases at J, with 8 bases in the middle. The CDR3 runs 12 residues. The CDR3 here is CASRGGDQPQHF. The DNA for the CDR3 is TGTGCCAGCAGAGGTGGGGATCAGCCCCAGCATTTT.

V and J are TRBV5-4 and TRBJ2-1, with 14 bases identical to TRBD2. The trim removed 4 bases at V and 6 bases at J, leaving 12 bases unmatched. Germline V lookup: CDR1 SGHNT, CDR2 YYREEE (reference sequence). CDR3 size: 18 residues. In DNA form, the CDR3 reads TGTGCCAGCAGCGCGGGACACGGGACTAGCGGGAGTAGCAATGAGCAGTTCTTC. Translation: CASSAGHGTSGSSNEQFF.

CDR3 residues: CASSRDRGYTGELFF. CDR3 nucleotide sequence: TGTGCCAGCAGTCGGGACAGGGGGTACACCGGGGAGCTGTTTTTT. The genes are TRBV6-5 and TRBJ2-2; 11 nucleotides match TRBD1. V shed 5 bases and J 3 bases; nucleotides not matched to a gene: 2. CDR3 length: 15 amino acids. Germline CDR1 reads MNHEY; CDR2 reads SVGAGI.

The CDR3 DNA follows: TGTGCCAGCAGTTTTTCGACCCGCTTTTTTTTTACAGGGAGGCGAGGCAATGAGCAGTTCTTC. Translation: CASSFSTRFFFTGRRGNEQFF. The chain links TRBV28 to TRBJ2-1; D may be TRBD1 or TRBD2 (6 bases each). Trimming took 3 bases from V and 6 from J, leaving 33 bases between them. This CDR3 region has 21 residues. Per germline, CDR1 MDHEN and CDR2 SYDVKM.

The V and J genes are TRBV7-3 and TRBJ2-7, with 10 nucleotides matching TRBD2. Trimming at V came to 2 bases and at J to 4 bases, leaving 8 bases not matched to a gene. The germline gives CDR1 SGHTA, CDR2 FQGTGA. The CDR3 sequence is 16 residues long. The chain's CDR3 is CASSLFLAGERYEQYF. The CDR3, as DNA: TGTGCCAGCAGCTTATTCCTAGCGGGAGAACGGTACGAGCAGTACTTC.

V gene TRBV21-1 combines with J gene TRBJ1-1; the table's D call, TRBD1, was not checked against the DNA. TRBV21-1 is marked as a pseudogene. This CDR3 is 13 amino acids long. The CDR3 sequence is CASRGRKATEAFF. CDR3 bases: TGTGCCAGCAGGGGGCGGAAGGCGACTGAAGCTTTCTTT.

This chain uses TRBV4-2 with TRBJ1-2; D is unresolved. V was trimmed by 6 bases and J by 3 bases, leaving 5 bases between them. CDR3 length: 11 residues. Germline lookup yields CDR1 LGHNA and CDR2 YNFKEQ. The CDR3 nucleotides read TGTGCCAGCAGGGAGGACTATGGCTACACCTTC. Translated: CASREDYGYTF.

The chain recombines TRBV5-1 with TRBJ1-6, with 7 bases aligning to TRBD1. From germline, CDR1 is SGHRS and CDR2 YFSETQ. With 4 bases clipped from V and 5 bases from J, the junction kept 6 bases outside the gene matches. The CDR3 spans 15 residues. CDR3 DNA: TGCGCCAGCAGCCCGGGACAGCATGATAATTCACCCCTCCACTTT. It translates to CASSPGQHDNSPLHF.